This TCR beta chain came from a study of regulatory T cells in long-lasting Graves disease. Study-level findings and limits: Thyroid tissue was not studied; only peripheral blood was.

This clonotype was detected many times. Its antigen is undetermined. The V and J ends lost 4 bases and 0 bases, in that order; junction bases with no gene match: 9. The CDR3 has 17 amino acids. CDR1 SGHAT and CDR2 FQNNGV come from the germline V gene. Specified time point: persistent/refractory GD, antithyroid drugs over 5 years with positive TRAb. From RNA extracted from PBMCs, the TCR library was made. The EDTA tubes were filled with around 9.1 milliliters of drawn peripheral blood. Libraries of TCR beta came from iRepertoire HTBI primers plus Arm-PCR of CDR3 regions. TCRdb redid the calling of the multiplex PCR reads with MiXCR, one entry per CDR3 protein. This sample has some 440,000 distinct CDR3 sequences, with under 25% found just once.

This specimen was peripheral blood mononuclear cells (PBMCs), taken when the disease was refractory, from a patient treated with antithyroid drugs. The J gene is TRBJ2-7, the V gene TRBV11-2; 10 bases map to TRBD2. The clonotype was recovered from a female donor with Graves disease. CDR3 residues: CASSSTPRTSGSYEQYF. The CDR3 bases are TGTGCCAGCAGCTCCACCCCCAGGACTAGCGGCTCCTACGAGCAGTACTTC.